The present TCR beta chain was sequenced within a study of CD8 T cells in Susac syndrome. Study results and limitations: In its TCR sequencing and HLA analysis, the study acknowledged that the number of individuals was relatively small.

The CDR3 contains 13 residues. Germline V gene data show CDR1 as SGHDT and CDR2 as YYEEEE. V was shortened by 5 bases and J by 0 bases, with 8 bases between the two germline ends. A quantity of about 0.45 to 1 ug RNA underwent reverse transcription using random hexamers. The immunoSEQ assay covered 54 Vbeta and 13 Jbeta segments for CDR3. TCRdb reanalysed the immunoSEQ multiplex PCR reads using MiXCR and keeps one entry per CDR3 protein. The sample lists 250,000 to 350,000 distinct CDR3 sequences, approximately 85% occurring once. Details on this clonotype: Its antigen remains unidentified.

This sequence originates from a human donor with multiple sclerosis. This rearrangement joins TRBV5-6 to TRBJ1-1, with D uncertain. Sequences were obtained from CD8+ T cells from PBMCs. CDR3 sequence (DNA): TGTGCCAGCAGACGAACGTTGAACACTGAAGCTTTCTTT. This codes for CASRRTLNTEAFF.